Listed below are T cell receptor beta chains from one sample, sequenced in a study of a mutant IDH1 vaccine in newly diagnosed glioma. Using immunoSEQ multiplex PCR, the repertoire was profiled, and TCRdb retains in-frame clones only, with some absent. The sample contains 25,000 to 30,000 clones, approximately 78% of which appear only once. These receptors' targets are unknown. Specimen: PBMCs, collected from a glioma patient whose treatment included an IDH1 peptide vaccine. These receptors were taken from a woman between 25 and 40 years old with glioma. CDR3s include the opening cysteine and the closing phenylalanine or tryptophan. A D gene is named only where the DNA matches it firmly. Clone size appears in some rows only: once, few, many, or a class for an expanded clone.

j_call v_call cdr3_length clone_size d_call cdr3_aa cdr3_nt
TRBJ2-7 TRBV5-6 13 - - CASSPGRILEQYF TGTGCCAGCAGCCCCGGACGAATACTCGAGCAGTACTTC
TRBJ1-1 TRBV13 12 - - CASSLPPAEAFF TGTGCCAGCAGCTTACCCCCGGCTGAAGCTTTCTTT
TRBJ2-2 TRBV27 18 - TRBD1 CASSLMAGGEANTGELFF TGTGCCAGCAGTTTAATGGCAGGGGGCGAAGCGAACACCGGGGAGCTGTTTTTT
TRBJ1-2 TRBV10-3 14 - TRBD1 CAISEGQGAFGYTF TGTGCCATCAGTGAGGGGCAGGGGGCGTTTGGCTACACCTTC
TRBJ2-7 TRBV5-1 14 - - CASSSPGNRHEQYF TGCGCCAGCAGCTCGCCGGGAAATCGGCACGAGCAGTACTTC
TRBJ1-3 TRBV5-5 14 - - CASSWTDFGNTIYF TGTGCCAGCAGCTGGACAGACTTTGGAAACACCATATATTTT
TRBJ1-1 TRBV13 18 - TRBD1 CASSLQLWGQGMNTEAFF TGTGCCAGCAGCCTCCAACTATGGGGACAGGGTATGAACACTGAAGCTTTCTTT
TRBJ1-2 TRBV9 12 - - CASSQGNYGYTF TGTGCCAGCAGCCAGGGGAACTATGGCTACACCTTC
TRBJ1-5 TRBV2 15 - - CASSADSLSNQPQHF TGTGCCAGCAGTGCTGACTCGTTGAGCAATCAGCCCCAGCATTTT
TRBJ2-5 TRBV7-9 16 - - CASSLVGRVTQETQYF TGTGCCAGCAGCTTAGTGGGCAGGGTTACCCAAGAGACCCAGTACTTC
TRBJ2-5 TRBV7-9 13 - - CASSLAGGETQYF TGTGCCAGCAGCTTAGCCGGCGGAGAGACCCAGTACTTC
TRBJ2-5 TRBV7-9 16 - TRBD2 CASSLQLAGGQKTQYF TGTGCCAGCAGCTTGCAACTAGCGGGGGGGCAAAAGACCCAGTACTTC
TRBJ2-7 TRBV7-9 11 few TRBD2 CASSPGGEQYF TGTGCCAGCAGCCCGGGGGGAGAGCAGTACTTC
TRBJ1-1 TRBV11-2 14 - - CASSPEAGVLEAFF TGTGCCAGCAGCCCGGAAGCGGGGGTGCTTGAAGCTTTCTTT
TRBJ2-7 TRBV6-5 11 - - CASSSRSEQYF TGTGCCAGCAGTTCTCGGAGCGAGCAGTACTTC
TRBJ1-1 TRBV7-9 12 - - CASSLAGPEAFF TGTGCCAGCAGCTTAGCAGGTCCAGAAGCTTTCTTT
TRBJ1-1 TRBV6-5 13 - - CASSRTVNTEAFF TGTGCCAGCAGTAGGACAGTGAACACTGAAGCTTTCTTT
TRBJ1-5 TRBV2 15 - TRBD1 CASSGGQAGNQPQHF TGTGCCAGCAGTGGGGGACAGGCGGGCAATCAGCCCCAGCATTTT
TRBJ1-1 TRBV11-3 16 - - CASSLDGREGNTEAFF TGTGCCAGCAGCTTAGATGGTCGCGAGGGGAACACTGAAGCTTTCTTT
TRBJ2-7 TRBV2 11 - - CASSPSYEQYF TGTGCCAGCAGCCCCTCCTACGAGCAGTACTTC
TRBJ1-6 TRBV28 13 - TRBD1 CASTYGTGSPLHF TGTGCCAGCACCTACGGGACAGGCTCACCCCTCCACTTT
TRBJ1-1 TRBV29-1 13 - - CSAQKGRYTEAFF TGCAGCGCCCAAAAGGGTAGATATACTGAAGCTTTCTTT
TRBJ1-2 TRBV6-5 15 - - CASSVSLRGFGSYTF TGTGCCAGCAGTGTTTCCCTCAGGGGATTCGGGAGCTACACCTTC
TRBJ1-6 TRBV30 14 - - CAWSSETSMSPLHF TGTGCCTGGAGTTCAGAGACTTCCATGTCACCCCTCCACTTT
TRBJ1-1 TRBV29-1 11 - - CSLGGNTEAFF TGCAGCTTGGGGGGGAACACTGAAGCTTTCTTT
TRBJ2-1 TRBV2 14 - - CASSEVPKGNEQFF TGTGCCAGCAGTGAGGTCCCGAAGGGAAATGAGCAGTTCTTC
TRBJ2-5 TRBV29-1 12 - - CSVEVRQETQYF TGCAGCGTTGAGGTCCGGCAAGAGACCCAGTACTTC
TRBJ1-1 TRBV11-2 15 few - CASSAFTGANTEAFF TGTGCCAGCAGCGCTTTCACCGGGGCGAACACTGAAGCTTTCTTT
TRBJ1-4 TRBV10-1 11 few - CASSDSEKLFF TGCGCCAGCAGTGATTCCGAAAAACTGTTTTTT
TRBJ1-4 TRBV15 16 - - CATSRGKGGPHEKLFF TGTGCCACCAGCAGAGGAAAGGGGGGGCCTCATGAAAAACTGTTTTTT
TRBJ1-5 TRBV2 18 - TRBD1 CASTRRGTEIYSNQPQHF TGTGCCAGCACTCGACGGGGGACAGAAATATATAGCAATCAGCCCCAGCATTTT
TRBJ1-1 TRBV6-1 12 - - CASRDSGVYAFF TGTGCCAGCAGGGACAGTGGAGTTTACGCTTTCTTT
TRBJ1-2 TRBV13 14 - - CASSLGWGEGGYTF TGTGCCAGCAGCTTAGGTTGGGGCGAGGGCGGCTACACCTTC
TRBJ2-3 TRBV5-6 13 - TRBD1 CASSSSDRYTQYF TGTGCCAGCAGCTCCTCGGACAGGTATACGCAGTATTTT
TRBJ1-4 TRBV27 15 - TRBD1 CASTSQGLTNEKLFF TGTGCCAGCACCTCACAGGGGCTCACTAATGAAAAACTGTTTTTT
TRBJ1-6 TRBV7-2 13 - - CASSLEGDSPLHF TGTGCCAGCAGCTTAGAGGGGGATTCACCCCTCCACTTT
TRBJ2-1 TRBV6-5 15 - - CASSYEAGSWNEQFF TGTGCCAGCAGTTATGAGGCGGGGAGTTGGAATGAGCAGTTCTTC
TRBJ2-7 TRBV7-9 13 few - CASSLEVTGEQYF TGTGCCAGCAGCTTAGAAGTAACGGGCGAGCAGTACTTC
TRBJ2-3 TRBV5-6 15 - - CASSSGLGITDTQYF TGTGCCAGCAGCTCGGGACTGGGGATCACAGATACGCAGTATTTT
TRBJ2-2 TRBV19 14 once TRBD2 CASRPGTKAGELFF TGTGCCAGTAGGCCCGGGACTAAGGCCGGGGAGCTGTTTTTT
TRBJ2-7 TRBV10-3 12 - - CASGDGALEQYF TGTGCCTCAGGGGACGGGGCCCTGGAGCAGTACTTC
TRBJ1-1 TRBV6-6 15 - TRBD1 CASRRQGLNVTEAFF TGTGCCAGCAGACGACAGGGGCTGAATGTGACTGAAGCTTTCTTT
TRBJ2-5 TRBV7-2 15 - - CASSPRVRGLETQYF TGTGCCAGCAGCCCACGGGTCCGGGGCCTGGAGACCCAGTACTTC
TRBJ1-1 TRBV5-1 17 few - CASSLGSGALMNTEAFF TGCGCCAGCAGCTTGGGGTCAGGGGCCCTTATGAACACTGAAGCTTTCTTT
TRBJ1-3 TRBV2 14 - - CASSGQNSGNTIYF TGTGCCAGCAGTGGACAGAACTCTGGAAACACCATATATTTT
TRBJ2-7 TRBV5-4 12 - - CASTSPGYEQYF TGTGCCAGCACCTCCCCCGGATACGAGCAGTACTTC
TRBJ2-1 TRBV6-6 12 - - CASSYTLGEQFF TGTGCCAGCAGTTACACCCTAGGTGAGCAGTTCTTC
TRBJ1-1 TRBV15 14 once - CATSRDRRGTEAFF TGTGCCACCAGCAGAGATAGGAGGGGCACTGAAGCTTTCTTT
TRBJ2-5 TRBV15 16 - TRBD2 CATSFRLAGLEETQYF TGTGCCACCAGCTTCCGACTAGCGGGGCTTGAAGAGACCCAGTACTTC
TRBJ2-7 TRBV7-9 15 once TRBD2 CASSLGLAGAYEQYF TGTGCCAGCAGCTTAGGGCTAGCGGGGGCCTACGAGCAGTACTTC
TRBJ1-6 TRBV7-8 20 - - CASSLMFLDSVPSYNSPLHF TGTGCCAGCAGCTTAATGTTTCTGGACAGCGTACCTTCCTATAATTCACCCCTCCACTTT
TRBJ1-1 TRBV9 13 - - CASSVSPSGSAFF TGTGCCAGCAGCGTTTCCCCATCGGGGTCGGCTTTCTTT
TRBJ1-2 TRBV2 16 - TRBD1 CASSYLPWDRTYGYTF TGTGCCAGCAGTTACTTACCTTGGGACAGGACCTATGGCTACACCTTC
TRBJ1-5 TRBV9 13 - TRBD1 CASSATGDQPQHF TGTGCCAGCAGCGCAACAGGGGACCAGCCCCAGCATTTT
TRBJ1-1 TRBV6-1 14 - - CASSLATWNTEAFF TGTGCCAGCAGTCTCGCGACTTGGAACACTGAAGCTTTCTTT